This T cell receptor (beta chain) was documented in a study of molecular identifiers for immune sequencing clone quantification. Regarding the study as a whole: Under 1% of molecules in naive cells, but over 98% of effector molecules, belonged to clones above 20 RNA copies.

Library preparation followed earlier protocols using designated TCR primers. TCRdb re-analysed the PCR reads in MiXCR, keeping a single row per CDR3 protein. Seen here are around 460,000 distinct CDR3 sequences, about 25% observed once, and the top ten hold over 0.6%. This clonotype showed up many times. What it binds is unknown. The germline V and J ends were trimmed by 1 base and 0 bases, with 4 bases remaining between them. CDR3 length equals 15 residues. Sequenced material: naive CD8+ T cells from blood, with Jurkat cell RNA spiked in. Regarding subset: FACS-sorted CD8+CD4-CCR7+CD45RA+ naive T cells. This rearrangement joins TRBV23-1 to TRBJ2-6; D unresolved. TRBV23-1 is labeled an ORF, and its function is uncertain. The TCR was taken from a human donor in good health. Some libraries in this study had Jurkat cell RNA spiked in. CDR3 bases: TGCGCCAGCAGTCAATGGAGCTCTGGGGCCAACGTCCTGACTTTC. This sequence encodes CASSQWSSGANVLTF.